The 5 T cell receptor beta chains presented below share a single source sample, sequenced in a study of shared clonotypes between healthy human individuals. Assay: immunoSEQ multiplex PCR; the TCRdb copy retains only in-frame clones and omits some. The profile covers around 440,000 clones, with 75% to 80% appearing a single time and 12% taken by the ten largest. Material for sequencing was PBMCs. Source of these receptors: a woman between 40 and 55 years old in good health. Some clones in this sample may be carry-over from other donors' samples.

Concerning this clone itself: This probably arose from a read error, given a far larger clone one base away. The chain has TRBV7-9 and TRBJ2-7, with 9 bases identical to TRBD1. Germline-derived CDR1 and CDR2 are SEHNR and FQNEAQ (reference sequence). V lost 5 bases, J lost 6 bases, and 5 bases stayed unmatched. The CDR3 contains 13 residues. The CDR3 bases are TGTGCCAGCAGCGGGAGACAGGGGGGCGAGCAGTACTTC. It codes for CASSGRQGGEQYF. Together with reference TRBV7-9 and TRBJ2-7, the CDR3 gives the full variable domain: DTGVSQNPRHKITKRGQNVTFRCDPISEHNRLYWYRQTLGQGPEFLTYFQNEAQLEKSRLLSDRFSAERPKGSFSTLEIQRTEQGDSAMYLCASSGRQGGEQYFGPGTRLTVT.

DNA of the CDR3: TGTGCCAGCAGGGGACAGGGAGGGACTGGGGCTTTCTTT. This encodes CASRGQGGTGAFF. The rearrangement uses TRBV27 and TRBJ1-1, with TRBD1 matching over 9 bases. Germline V gene sequence: CDR1 MNHEY, CDR2 SMNVEV (reference sequence). Trimming removed 6 bases from V and 11 bases from J; junction bases left unmatched: 10. CDR3 length equals 13 residues.

V and J are TRBV4-2 and TRBJ1-6; TRBD1 is a possible D gene (5 bases). In germline, CDR1 is LGHNA, CDR2 YNFKEQ. The ends were cut back, 6 bases at V and 9 bases at J, with 18 bases in the middle. The CDR3 is 15 amino acids. Here the CDR3 reads CASREPGQGSSPLHF. CDR3 sequence (DNA): TGTGCCAGCAGAGAACCGGGGCAGGGAAGTTCACCCCTCCACTTT.

Regarding this clone: A much more abundant neighbour one base away suggests this may be a read error. The V gene is TRBV27, the J gene TRBJ1-2, with D uncertain. V lost 5 bases and J lost 3, with 13 bases in between. The CDR3 length is 14 residues. Germline CDR1 reads MNHEY; CDR2 reads SMNVEV (reference sequence). CDR3 region: CASSMAGYDYGYTF. The CDR3 nucleotides are TGTGCCAGCAGTATGGCGGGGTACGACTATGGCTACACCTTC.

The rearrangement joins TRBV7-8 to TRBJ2-2; D call uncertain. This CDR3 comprises 14 residues. V lost 7 bases, J lost 1 base, and 10 bases lay in between. CDR1 SGHVS and CDR2 FQNEAQ come from the germline V gene. The CDR3 reads CASTPEWNTGELFF. For the CDR3, the DNA is TGTGCCAGCACCCCCGAGTGGAACACCGGGGAGCTGTTTTTT.